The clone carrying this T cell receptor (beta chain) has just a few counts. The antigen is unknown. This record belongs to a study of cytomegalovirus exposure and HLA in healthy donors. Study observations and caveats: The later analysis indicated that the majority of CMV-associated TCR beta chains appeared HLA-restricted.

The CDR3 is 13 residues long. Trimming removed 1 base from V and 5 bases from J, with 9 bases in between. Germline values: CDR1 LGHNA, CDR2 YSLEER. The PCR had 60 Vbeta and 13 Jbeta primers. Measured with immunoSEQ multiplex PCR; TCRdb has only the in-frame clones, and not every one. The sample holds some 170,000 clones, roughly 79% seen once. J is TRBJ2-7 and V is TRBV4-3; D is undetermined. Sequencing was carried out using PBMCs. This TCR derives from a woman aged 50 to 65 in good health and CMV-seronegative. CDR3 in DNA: TGCGCCAGCAGCCAAGCGACTGGCGACGAGCAGTACTTC. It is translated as CASSQATGDEQYF.